This is a list of T cell receptor beta chains from one sample in a study of identical twins. Each CDR3 protein gets one entry after TCRdb re-called the 5' RACE reads with MiXCR. The data show approximately 150,000 distinct CDR3 sequences, with around 3.4% seen just once and 8.1% held by the top ten. What was sequenced was memory T cells sorted from blood. The receptors were sampled from a man aged 18 to 29 in good health. CDR3s include the opening cysteine and the closing phenylalanine or tryptophan. Fields, in order: J gene, V gene, clone size, D gene, CDR3 protein, CDR3 DNA. D genes are given only for firm matches. Size tells how often a clone was seen (once, few, many) or the class of an expanded clone, and some rows leave it out.

TRBJ2-7 | TRBV7-2 | many | TRBD1 | CASSLGRTGYEQYF | TGTGCCAGCAGCTTAGGTAGGACAGGGTACGAGCAGTACTTC
TRBJ2-3 | TRBV5-1 | many | . | CASSLEVGDTQYF | TGCGCCAGCAGCTTGGAGGTCGGGGATACGCAGTATTTT
TRBJ1-4 | TRBV5-1 | many | . | CASSQQGSGEKLFF | TGCGCCAGCAGCCAACAGGGTTCGGGTGAAAAACTGTTTTTT
TRBJ1-2 | TRBV27 | many | . | CASSSHLQGNYGYTF | TGTGCCAGCAGTTCTCACCTTCAGGGGAACTATGGCTACACCTTC
TRBJ1-1 | TRBV28 | many | . | CASRQWTENTEAFF | TGTGCCAGCAGACAGTGGACGGAGAACACTGAAGCTTTCTTT
TRBJ2-6 | TRBV18 | many | . | CASSRLVQSSGANVLTF | TGTGCCAGCTCACGTTTGGTACAGAGCTCTGGGGCCAACGTCCTGACTTTC
TRBJ2-4 | TRBV12-3/TRBV12-4 | many | . | CASAVAGENIQYF | TGTGCCAGCGCAGTGGCAGGGGAAAACATTCAGTACTTC
TRBJ2-5 | TRBV7-2 | many | TRBD2 | CASSFGGVGTQYF | TGTGCCAGCAGCTTCGGGGGGGTTGGGACCCAGTACTTC
TRBJ2-2 | TRBV19 | many | TRBD2 | CASSIKREAGELFF | TGTGCCAGTAGTATCAAGCGGGAGGCCGGGGAGCTGTTTTTT
TRBJ2-1 | TRBV5-1 | many | TRBD2 | CASSLPAGGPSYNEQFF | TGCGCCAGCAGCTTACCAGCGGGAGGGCCCTCCTACAATGAGCAGTTCTTC
TRBJ2-3 | TRBV24-1 | . | . | CATSDFLGAQYF | TGTGCCACCAGTGATTTTCTGGGGGCGCAGTATTTT
TRBJ2-3 | TRBV7-9 | many | TRBD2 | CASSQAGLGDTQYF | TGTGCCAGCAGTCAAGCGGGACTAGGAGATACGCAGTATTTT
TRBJ1-1 | TRBV6-4 | few | . | CASSERGEMNTEAFF | TGTGCCAGCAGTGAAAGGGGGGAAATGAACACTGAAGCTTTCTTT
TRBJ2-5 | TRBV12-3/TRBV12-4 | many | . | CASSPRDGQETQYF | TGTGCCAGCAGTCCCCGGGATGGGCAAGAGACCCAGTACTTC
TRBJ1-4 | TRBV12-3/TRBV12-4 | many | . | CASSRRGGEKLFF | TGTGCCAGCAGCCGGAGGGGTGGAGAAAAACTGTTTTTT
TRBJ1-5 | TRBV4-2 | once | . | CASSQGQDYSNQPQHF | TGTGCCAGCAGCCAAGGACAGGATTATAGCAATCAGCCCCAGCATTTT
TRBJ1-1 | TRBV20-1 | many | . | CSARSPGRGVNTEAFF | TGCAGTGCTAGATCCCCGGGGCGAGGGGTGAACACTGAAGCTTTCTTT
TRBJ1-1 | TRBV30 | . | . | CAWSILTTPEAFF | TGTGCCTGGAGTATTCTGACTACCCCTGAAGCTTTCTTT
TRBJ2-6 | TRBV10-3 | many | . | CAISDRTSSGANVLTF | TGTGCCATCAGTGACAGGACGAGTTCTGGGGCCAACGTCCTGACTTTC
TRBJ2-5 | TRBV6-1 | few | . | CASSPGWDQETQYF | TGTGCCAGCAGTCCAGGGTGGGATCAGGAGACCCAGTACTTC
TRBJ2-6 | TRBV5-1 | many | TRBD1 | CASRSVSRGPRANVLTF | TGCGCCAGCAGGAGCGTGTCCAGGGGGCCCAGGGCCAACGTCCTGACTTTC
TRBJ2-1 | TRBV28 | few | . | CASSFDSGAKIQFF | TGTGCCAGCAGTTTCGATTCTGGGGCGAAAATCCAGTTCTTC
TRBJ2-3 | TRBV20-1 | . | . | CSARTRTDTQYF | TGCAGTGCTCGGACCCGCACAGATACGCAGTATTTT
TRBJ2-1 | TRBV9 | many | . | CASSSTGQVTYNEQFF | TGTGCCAGCAGCTCCACCGGGCAGGTCACCTACAATGAGCAGTTCTTC
TRBJ2-1 | TRBV5-1 | many | . | CASSLGQNEQFF | TGCGCCAGCAGCTTGGGACAGAATGAGCAGTTCTTC
TRBJ2-2 | TRBV28 | many | TRBD1 | CASSSPGQATPGELFF | TGTGCCAGCAGTTCTCCGGGACAGGCGACTCCCGGGGAGCTGTTTTTT
TRBJ2-4 | TRBV4-3 | many | TRBD1 | CASSQDRGYYDIQYF | TGCGCCAGCAGCCAAGACAGGGGGTATTATGACATTCAGTACTTC
TRBJ2-3 | TRBV20-1 | many | . | CSAPKTGTDTQYF | TGCAGTGCTCCTAAAACAGGGACAGATACGCAGTATTTT
TRBJ1-2 | TRBV12-3/TRBV12-4 | . | . | CASSNLDPYVGYTF | TGTGCCAGCAGTAACTTAGACCCGTATGTGGGCTACACCTTC
TRBJ2-2 | TRBV12-3/TRBV12-4 | many | . | CASSKLRLRERVKNTGELFF | TGTGCCAGCAGTAAACTCCGTTTGAGGGAGCGGGTAAAGAACACCGGGGAGCTGTTTTTT
TRBJ2-7 | TRBV27 | many | . | CASSFWGYEQYF | TGTGCCAGCAGTTTTTGGGGATACGAGCAGTACTTC
TRBJ2-6 | TRBV7-2 | many | . | CASSLVPGANVLTF | TGTGCCAGCAGCTTAGTGCCTGGGGCCAACGTCCTGACTTTC
TRBJ2-1 | TRBV20-1 | many | TRBD2 | CSARAGTSAEQFF | TGCAGTGCTAGAGCCGGGACTAGCGCTGAGCAGTTCTTC
TRBJ2-5 | TRBV5-1 | many | . | CASSLPPTETQYF | TGCGCCAGCAGCTTGCCCCCTACGGAGACCCAGTACTTC
TRBJ2-1 | TRBV29-1 | many | . | CSVGGSYNEQFF | TGCAGCGTTGGTGGCTCCTACAATGAGCAGTTCTTC
TRBJ2-5 | TRBV24-1 | many | . | CATSDLQIGAVQYF | TGTGCCACCAGTGATTTGCAAATCGGAGCGGTCCAGTACTTC
TRBJ2-7 | TRBV7-2 | many | TRBD1 | CASSSRTGGSEQYF | TGTGCCAGCAGCTCAAGGACAGGGGGCTCTGAGCAGTACTTC
TRBJ2-7 | TRBV28 | few | . | CASSDQRYEQYF | TGTGCCAGCAGCGACCAGAGGTACGAGCAGTACTTC
TRBJ2-2 | TRBV7-2 | many | TRBD2 | CASSTRSGMAGELFF | TGTGCCAGCAGCACCCGTAGCGGGATGGCCGGGGAGCTGTTTTTT
TRBJ2-5 | TRBV4-2 | few | TRBD1 | CASSPGQGNIQETQYF | TGTGCCAGCAGCCCGGGACAGGGGAACATTCAAGAGACCCAGTACTTC
TRBJ2-4 | TRBV10-1 | many | . | CASSRTDGGNIQYF | TGCGCCAGCAGTAGGACAGACGGTGGGAACATTCAGTACTTC
TRBJ1-4 | TRBV25-1 | few | . | CASSDPGATNEKLFF | TGTGCCAGCAGTGATCCGGGGGCTACTAATGAAAAACTGTTTTTT
TRBJ2-7 | TRBV29-1 | many | TRBD1 | CSVRQGSYEQYF | TGCAGCGTAAGACAGGGCTCCTACGAGCAGTACTTC
TRBJ2-1 | TRBV5-1 | many | . | CASSLEGVAYNEQFF | TGCGCCAGCAGCTTGGAGGGGGTTGCCTACAATGAGCAGTTCTTC
TRBJ1-4 | TRBV19 | . | . | CASKARPGGEKLFF | TGTGCCAGTAAAGCCCGACCTGGAGGGGAAAAACTGTTTTTT
TRBJ1-5 | TRBV2 | many | . | CASSEGGQRPQHF | TGTGCCAGCAGTGAAGGGGGGCAGAGACCCCAGCATTTT
TRBJ2-3 | TRBV11-2 | many | TRBD2 | CASSRTSGSLTDTQYF | TGTGCCAGCAGCCGGACTAGCGGGAGCCTCACAGATACGCAGTATTTT
TRBJ2-1 | TRBV9 | many | . | CASSQAFDEQFF | TGTGCCAGCTCCCAGGCCTTCGATGAGCAGTTCTTC
TRBJ2-3 | TRBV6-4 | many | . | CASSDGTSTDTQYF | TGTGCCAGCAGTGACGGGACTAGCACAGATACGCAGTATTTT
TRBJ2-1 | TRBV6-2/TRBV6-3 | many | TRBD2 | CASRPGLADGSSYNEQFF | TGTGCCAGCAGACCGGGACTAGCGGATGGAAGCTCCTACAATGAGCAGTTCTTC
TRBJ2-7 | TRBV6-2/TRBV6-3 | many | . | CASRTPLKTYEQYF | TGTGCCAGCAGAACTCCCCTTAAGACCTACGAGCAGTACTTC
TRBJ1-1 | TRBV15 | many | . | CATSRLETVGTEAFF | TGTGCCACCAGCAGACTAGAGACAGTAGGCACTGAAGCTTTCTTT
TRBJ2-5 | TRBV5-1 | few | . | CASSSDPGQETQYF | TGCGCCAGCAGCTCGGACCCAGGGCAAGAGACCCAGTACTTC
TRBJ2-7 | TRBV20-1 | many | TRBD1 | CSARSRTGGIYEQYF | TGCAGTGCTAGATCGAGGACAGGGGGGATTTACGAGCAGTACTTC